The present entry profiles one T cell receptor beta chain with its context. No antigen is known for it. The record originates from a study of T cell repertoires in ileal Crohn's disease. Whole-study results and caveats: Active smokers at surgery had more clonal expansions than non-smokers. Mucosal expansions were suggested to be mainly CD8 T cells.

Germline CDR1 SQVTM, CDR2 ANQGSEA. V trimming: 6 bases; J trimming: 0 bases; junction bases outside the gene matches: 12. The CDR3 extends over 16 amino acids. Using immunoSEQ multiplex PCR, the repertoire was profiled, and TCRdb retains in-frame clones only, with some absent. Of about 12,000 clones listed, around 81% are singletons. The receptor comes from an adult with Crohn's disease. This chain uses TRBV29-1 with TRBJ2-3; TRBD2 matches at 7 bases. Source material: ileal tissue. The CDR3 loop is CSVGPGGFSSTDTQYF. CDR3 coding DNA: TGCAGCGTGGGTCCGGGGGGTTTCAGCAGCACAGATACGCAGTATTTT.